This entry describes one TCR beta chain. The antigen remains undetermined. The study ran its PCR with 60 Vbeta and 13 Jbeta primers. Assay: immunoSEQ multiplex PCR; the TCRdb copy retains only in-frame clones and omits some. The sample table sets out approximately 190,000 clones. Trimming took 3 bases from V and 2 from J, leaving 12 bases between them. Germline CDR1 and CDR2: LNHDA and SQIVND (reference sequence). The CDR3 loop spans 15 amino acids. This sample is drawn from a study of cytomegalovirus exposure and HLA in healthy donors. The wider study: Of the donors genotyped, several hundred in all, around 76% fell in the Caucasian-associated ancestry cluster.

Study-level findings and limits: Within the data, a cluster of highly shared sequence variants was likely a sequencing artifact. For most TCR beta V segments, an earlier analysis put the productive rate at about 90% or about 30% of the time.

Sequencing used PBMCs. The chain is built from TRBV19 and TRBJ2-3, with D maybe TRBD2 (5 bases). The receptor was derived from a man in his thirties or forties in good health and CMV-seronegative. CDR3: CASSMVGLSTDTQYF. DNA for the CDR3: TGTGCCAGTAGTATGGTAGGACTCTCCACAGATACGCAGTATTTT.